The 23 T cell receptor beta chains below were found in one sample sequenced in a study of early T cells in non-severe SARS-CoV-2 infection. A single record per CDR3 protein comes from TCRdb applying MiXCR to the 5' RACE reads. The top ten hold over 1% of the sample, which has tens of thousands of distinct CDR3 sequences, 12% seen once. The sample in question was whole blood, obtained at baseline. The receptors shown here come from an adult who was a healthcare worker with PCR-confirmed SARS-CoV-2 infection or an uninfected control (not recorded which). The donor label of this sample is uncertain.

The chain carries TRBV2 and TRBJ1-5; TRBD1 might be the D (6 bases). Trimming removed 6 bases from V and 7 bases from J, with 19 bases in between. The CDR3 extends over 15 amino acids. Germline loops: CDR1 SNHLY, CDR2 FYNNEI. The CDR3 DNA reads TGTGCCAGCAGCCCCTATCTTATACAGGGACAGCCCCAGCATTTT. As protein: CASSPYLIQGQPQHF. Based on the CDR3 plus reference TRBV2 and TRBJ1-5, the full variable domain is EPEVTQTPSHQVTQMGQEVILRCVPISNHLYFYWYRQILGQKVEFLVSFYNNEISEKSEIFDDQFSVERPDGSNFTLKIRSTKLEDSAMYFCASSPYLIQGQPQHFGDGTRLSIL.

The chain recombines TRBV20-1 with TRBJ1-1; 9 bases are shared with TRBD1. V gave up 3 bases and J gave up 6 bases; unmatched junction bases: 8. The CDR3 extends over 14 amino acids. Germline V CDR1 and CDR2: DFQATT, SNEGSKA (reference sequence). CDR3 bases: TGCAGTGCTAGGGGTCGGGACAGGGCATCTGAAGCTTTCTTT. Its protein is CSARGRDRASEAFF.

This clonotype has just a few counts. The rearrangement uses TRBV6-1 and TRBJ1-1; 7 bases agree with TRBD1. Germline assignment: CDR1 MNHNS and CDR2 SASEGT. The V gene end was trimmed by 8 bases and the J gene end by 4 bases; junction bases not matched to a gene: 4. The CDR3 runs to 12 residues. The CDR3 here is CASVDRVTEAFF. DNA for the CDR3: TGTGCCAGCGTAGACAGGGTCACTGAAGCTTTCTTT.

This clonotype was recorded a few times. The rearrangement uses TRBV2 and TRBJ2-4, with D unclear. This CDR3 comprises 13 residues. The V end was cut by 5 bases, the J end by 8 bases, with 13 bases between. Germline values: CDR1 SNHLY, CDR2 FYNNEI. The CDR3 DNA reads TGTGCCAGCAGTCCACGTTTAGAGGACATTCAGTACTTC. Translating gives CASSPRLEDIQYF.

The V gene is TRBV27, the J gene TRBJ2-3, with D uncertain. Trimming took off 5 bases at V and 5 bases at J, with 8 bases between the two ends. Germline V CDR1 and CDR2: MNHEY, SMNVEV (reference sequence). The CDR3 covers 12 residues. The CDR3 sequence is CASSPREDTQYF. The DNA for the CDR3 is TGTGCCAGCAGTCCTAGGGAAGATACGCAGTATTTT.

The rearrangement uses TRBV9 and TRBJ2-1, with 7 bases lining up with TRBD2. After removal of 8 bases from V and 8 bases from J, the junction contained 10 bases not matched to a gene. The CDR3 covers 13 residues. The germline V gene encodes CDR1 SGDLS and CDR2 YYNGEE. The CDR3 nucleotides are TGTGCCAGTTCAGCGGGGTCTATGGATGAGCAGTTCTTC. Protein product: CASSAGSMDEQFF.

CDR3 DNA: TGTGCCTGGAGTATGGATAGCAATCAGCCCCAGCATTTT. Protein sequence: CAWSMDSNQPQHF. This sequence joins TRBV30 and TRBJ1-5; no definite D call. There are 13 residues in the CDR3. Per germline, CDR1 GTSNPN and CDR2 SVGIG (reference sequence). V was cut by 2 bases and J by 0 bases, with 5 bases left in between.

This clonotype has at least ten counts. This chain uses TRBV6-1 with TRBJ2-7; 9 bases are shared with TRBD1. V lost 7 bases to trimming and J lost 3 bases; unmatched junction nucleotides: 4. This CDR3 contains 13 residues. Germline V gene sequence: CDR1 MNHNS, CDR2 SASEGT. CDR3 in amino acids: CASNVGQGYEQYV. In DNA form, the CDR3 reads TGTGCCAGCAATGTGGGACAGGGCTACGAGCAGTACGTC.

The CDR3 sequence: CSVERRPHEQFF. The DNA for the CDR3 is TGCAGCGTTGAACGCCGCCCCCATGAGCAGTTCTTC. The V call is TRBV29-1, the J call TRBJ2-1; D unclear. This CDR3 contains 12 residues. V lost 2 bases to trimming and J lost 8 bases, with 10 bases between them. Germline CDR1 SQVTM, CDR2 ANQGSEA.

The table lists this clonotype with a few counts. Germline is not matched at one junction end, which may reflect a read error. The chain carries TRBV20-1 and TRBJ1-6; D unresolved. This CDR3 has 12 residues. CDR1 and CDR2 (germline): DFQATT, SNEGSKA (reference sequence). CDR3 sequence: CSARDGHSPLHF. The CDR3 region has the DNA TGCAGTGCAAGAGACGGGCATTCACCCCTCCACTTT.

The count of this clonotype is one. The V call is TRBV5-1, the J call TRBJ2-5; 11 bases fit TRBD2. The CDR3 loop spans 18 amino acids. Looked up from germline, CDR1 is SGHRS and CDR2 is YFSETQ. The V gene end was trimmed by 4 bases and the J gene end by 2 bases; junction bases not matched to a gene: 13. The DNA for the CDR3 is TGCGCCAGCAGCCCTACCGTGACTAGCGGGGTAACACAAGAGACCCAGTACTTC. This gives the protein CASSPTVTSGVTQETQYF. Full variable domain (outside the CDR3, taken from reference TRBV5-1 and TRBJ2-5): KAGVTQTPRYLIKTRGQQVTLSCSPISGHRSVSWYQQTPGQGLQFLFEYFSETQRNKGNFPGRFSGRQFSNSRSEMNVSTLELGDSALYLCASSPTVTSGVTQETQYFGPGTRLLVL.

The gene calls are TRBV5-6 and TRBJ2-7, with D tentatively TRBD1 (6 bases). This CDR3 region has 15 residues. V was shortened by 2 bases and J by 2 bases, with 14 bases between the two germline ends. Germline assignment: CDR1 SGHDT and CDR2 YYEEEE. The CDR3 loop reads CASSFEKGTTYEQYV. In DNA, the CDR3 is TGTGCCAGCAGCTTCGAAAAGGGGACAACCTACGAGCAGTACGTC.

The chain carries TRBV5-1 and TRBJ1-1; tentative D call: TRBD1 (5 bases). Germline assignment: CDR1 SGHRS and CDR2 YFSETQ. The V gene lost 0 bases and the J gene lost 0 bases, with 15 bases spanning the gap. This CDR3 spans 17 amino acids. CDR3 sequence (DNA): TGCGCCAGCAGCTTGGGAGTGAACAGGTACATGAACACTGAAGCTTTCTTT. Its translation: CASSLGVNRYMNTEAFF. Variable domain in full (rest from reference TRBV5-1 and TRBJ1-1): KAGVTQTPRYLIKTRGQQVTLSCSPISGHRSVSWYQQTPGQGLQFLFEYFSETQRNKGNFPGRFSGRQFSNSRSEMNVSTLELGDSALYLCASSLGVNRYMNTEAFFGQGTRLTVV.

The table lists this clonotype with a few counts. V gene TRBV7-2 combines with J gene TRBJ1-1; the D gene is possibly TRBD1 (5 bases). This CDR3 spans 13 amino acids. Germline CDR1 and CDR2: SGHTA and FQGNSA. V was shortened by 5 bases and J by 1 base, with 8 bases between the two germline ends. Written as DNA, the CDR3 is TGTGCCAGCAGCCGACAGCCGAACACTGAAGCTTTCTTT. It specifies CASSRQPNTEAFF.

This clonotype was seen many times. J is TRBJ2-3 and V is TRBV11-2; 7 nucleotides align to TRBD1. Per the germline V gene, CDR1 is SGHAT and CDR2 is FQNNGV. With V trimmed by 4 bases and J by 4 bases, 2 bases remained unmatched. There are 13 residues in the CDR3. For the CDR3, the DNA is TGTGCCAGCAGCTCCAGGGGGTCAGATACGCAGTATTTT. As protein: CASSSRGSDTQYF.

This clonotype has a handful of counts. J is TRBJ2-5 and V is TRBV12-3 or TRBV12-4; 11 bases match TRBD2. The CDR3 extends over 14 amino acids. V trimming: 2 bases; J trimming: 11 bases; junction bases outside the gene matches: 7. DNA of the CDR3: TGTGCCAGCAGTTTATCACTAGCGGGGGCTCCGCAGTACTTC. Protein: CASSLSLAGAPQYF.

The rearrangement links TRBV18 to TRBJ2-2, with TRBD2 matching 7 bases. This CDR3 is 14 amino acids long. The germline gives CDR1 KGHSH, CDR2 LQKENI. The V segment lost 2 bases and the J segment 7 bases; nucleotides outside the gene matches: 4. The CDR3 protein is CASSPSTSSGELFF. CDR3 sequence (DNA): TGTGCCAGCTCACCATCGACTAGCAGCGGGGAGCTGTTTTTT.

This chain links TRBV7-3 with TRBJ2-1; a possible D gene is TRBD1 (6 bases). The V gene lost 2 bases and the J gene lost 0 bases, with 11 bases spanning the gap. The germline V gene encodes CDR1 SGHTA and CDR2 FQGTGA. This CDR3 is built from 16 residues. The CDR3 region is CASSLVGTSSYNEQFF. The CDR3 coding sequence is TGTGCCAGCAGCTTAGTGGGGACAAGCTCCTACAATGAGCAGTTCTTC. Variable domain in full (rest from reference TRBV7-3 and TRBJ2-1): GAGVSQTPSNKVTEKGKYVELRCDPISGHTALYWYRQSLGQGPEFLIYFQGTGAADDSGLPNDRFFAVRPEGSVSTLKIQRTERGDSAVYLCASSLVGTSSYNEQFFGPGTRLTVL.

This clonotype showed up just a few times. The chain is built from TRBV7-3 and TRBJ2-1, with 11 bases identical to TRBD2. The CDR3 totals 17 residues. The V gene end was trimmed by 5 bases and the J gene end by 6 bases; junction bases not matched to a gene: 12. Germline CDR1 SGHTA, CDR2 FQGTGA. CDR3 sequence: CASSATSGGSRANEQFF. The CDR3 DNA is TGTGCCAGCAGCGCAACTAGCGGGGGTTCCCGGGCCAATGAGCAGTTCTTC.

This clonotype was seen only a few times. This sequence joins TRBV7-8 and TRBJ1-2; TRBD1 matches 8 bases. The V and J ends lost 3 bases and 4 bases, in that order; junction bases with no gene match: 4. CDR1 is SGHVS and CDR2 is FQNEAQ in the germline V gene. The CDR3 consists of 14 residues. Here the CDR3 DNA reads TGTGCCAGCAGCTTTTCCGGGACAGGCTATGGCTACACCTTC. Protein sequence: CASSFSGTGYGYTF.

The chain carries TRBV2 and TRBJ1-1; D uncertain. CDR3 length equals 14 residues. Trimming took 0 bases from V and 4 from J, leaving 9 bases between them. CDR1 is SNHLY, CDR2 FYNNEI, per germline. DNA for the CDR3: TGTGCCAGCAGTGAAGCGTATCTGGGCACTGAAGCTTTCTTT. This codes for CASSEAYLGTEAFF.

As to this clonotype: The junction and the germline gene differ at one end; a read error may be behind it. This rearrangement joins TRBV12-3 or TRBV12-4 to TRBJ1-3; D perhaps matches TRBD1 (6 bases). This CDR3 region has 16 residues. The CDR3 nucleotides read TGTGCCGTAAACAGGGTCAGGCCGAGCTCTGAAAACACCATATATTTT. It codes for CAVNRVRPSSENTIYF.

Only a few counts were recorded for this clonotype. The chain couples TRBV10-3 to TRBJ1-5; a possible D gene is TRBD1 (6 bases). The V and J ends lost 8 bases and 2 bases respectively, with 10 bases between them. The germline V gene encodes CDR1 ENHRY and CDR2 SYGVKD. The CDR3 runs to 13 residues. The DNA of the CDR3 is TGTGCCATCCGAGGGGGTGGCAATCAGCCCCAGCATTTT. This encodes CAIRGGGNQPQHF.